This is a list of T cell receptor beta chains from one sample in a study of shared clonotypes between healthy human individuals. The data were produced by immunoSEQ multiplex PCR, yet TCRdb's version contains in-frame clones alone and is incomplete. The data contain fewer than 700,000 clones, approximately 95% of them singletons. The material sequenced was naive CD8+ T cells sorted from blood. The source of these receptors is a woman in her twenties or thirties in good health. Each CDR3 is given with its conserved first and last residue. D genes are given only for firm matches.

J: TRBJ2-1; V: TRBV4-2; D: TRBD2; DNA: TGTGCCAGCAGCCAAACCCCGGGACTAGCGGAGAGCTCCTACAATGAGCAGTTCTTC; CDR3: CASSQTPGLAESSYNEQFF
J: TRBJ1-4; V: TRBV5-4; D: -; DNA: TGTGCCAGCTCCGACAGCGCGGGGGAAAAACTGTTTTTT; CDR3: CASSDSAGEKLFF
J: TRBJ2-1; V: TRBV25-1; D: -; DNA: TGTGCCAGCAGTGAATCTAAGGTAGCGCAGTTCTTC; CDR3: CASSESKVAQFF
J: TRBJ2-1; V: TRBV6-1; D: TRBD2; DNA: TGTGCCAGCAGTGAAGAGGTAGCGGGAGGCAATGAGCAGTTCTTC; CDR3: CASSEEVAGGNEQFF
J: TRBJ2-7; V: TRBV6-1; D: TRBD2; DNA: TGTGCCAGCAGTGAAGATGGGACTAGCGTTTACGAGCAGTACTTC; CDR3: CASSEDGTSVYEQYF
J: TRBJ2-3; V: TRBV2; D: -; DNA: TGTGCCAGCTCACAGGGATTAGATACGCAGTATTTT; CDR3: CASSQGLDTQYF
J: TRBJ2-5; V: TRBV6-6; D: TRBD2; DNA: TGTGCCAGCAGTTACGGAACTAAGCGGGAGAACGAGACCCAGTACTTC; CDR3: CASSYGTKRENETQYF
J: TRBJ2-3; V: TRBV27; D: TRBD2; DNA: TGTGCCAGCAGGTCTCGCGGGACTAGCGGGACGGATACGCAGTATTTT; CDR3: CASRSRGTSGTDTQYF
J: TRBJ2-7; V: TRBV7-8; D: -; DNA: TGTGCCAGCAGCTTATCCTCCGGACTCAACCACGAGCAGTACTTC; CDR3: CASSLSSGLNHEQYF
J: TRBJ2-3; V: TRBV5-6; D: -; DNA: TGTGCCAGCAGCCTGGATGGGGCGCAGTATTTT; CDR3: CASSLDGAQYF
J: TRBJ2-3; V: TRBV4-1; D: TRBD2; DNA: TGCGCCAGCAGCTTTTTGGCGGGCGGGAGTACAGATACGCAGTATTTT; CDR3: CASSFLAGGSTDTQYF
J: TRBJ2-5; V: TRBV6-5; D: TRBD2; DNA: TGTGCCAGCGGCCCGACTAGCGGAATCCAAGAGACCCAGTACTTC; CDR3: CASGPTSGIQETQYF
J: TRBJ2-7; V: TRBV27; D: TRBD1; DNA: TGTGCCAGCAGTTTGGGGACAGGGCCCTACGAGCAGTACTTC; CDR3: CASSLGTGPYEQYF
J: TRBJ2-7; V: TRBV28; D: -; DNA: TGTGCCAGCAGTTTAGCGGGACACTACGAGCAGTACTTC; CDR3: CASSLAGHYEQYF
J: TRBJ2-7; V: TRBV15; D: -; DNA: TGTGCCACCAGAAATCGGACAGAAAACTACGAGCAGTACTTC; CDR3: CATRNRTENYEQYF
J: TRBJ1-1; V: TRBV27; D: -; DNA: TGTGCCAGCAGTTTCGGGGGCGCGGGCACTGAAGCTTTCTTT; CDR3: CASSFGGAGTEAFF
J: TRBJ1-4; V: TRBV9; D: -; DNA: TGTGCCAGCAGCCTTAGCGGTGGTACTAATGAAAAACTGTTTTTT; CDR3: CASSLSGGTNEKLFF
J: TRBJ2-7; V: TRBV19; D: -; DNA: TGTGCCAGTAGTCCCCTCCTTAGCGGCTACGAGCAGTACTTC; CDR3: CASSPLLSGYEQYF
J: TRBJ2-3; V: TRBV5-1; D: -; DNA: TGCGCCAGCAGCCGTGAGTCCACAGATACGCAGTATTTT; CDR3: CASSRESTDTQYF
J: TRBJ2-1; V: TRBV19; D: -; DNA: TGTGCCAGTAGCCCCAGCCTATTATCGGGAACTGAGCAGTTCTTC; CDR3: CASSPSLLSGTEQFF
J: TRBJ2-1; V: TRBV28; D: TRBD2; DNA: TGTGCCAGCATCCACAGGCGGGAGTCACCCCATGAGCAGTTCTTC; CDR3: CASIHRRESPHEQFF
J: TRBJ2-7; V: TRBV5-1; D: -; DNA: TGCGCCAGCAGCTTGGAAGGATTCGAGCAGTACTTC; CDR3: CASSLEGFEQYF
J: TRBJ2-1; V: TRBV7-9; D: TRBD2; DNA: TGTGCCAGCAGCTTAGGCGGGAGAGGGTACAATGAGCAGTTCTTC; CDR3: CASSLGGRGYNEQFF
J: TRBJ2-7; V: TRBV10-3; D: TRBD2; DNA: TGTGCCATCAGTGAGACGGGAGGGGACTACGAGCAGTACTTC; CDR3: CAISETGGDYEQYF